The present TCR beta chain was sequenced within a study of shared clonotypes between healthy human individuals. Broader study findings: The study drew on few donors, limiting represented genetic and exposure-history diversity.

Comment on this clone: Its antigen is currently unknown.

TCRdb's copy holds only in-frame clones and misses some; the assay was immunoSEQ multiplex PCR. This table holds about 1.5 million clones, roughly 97% found once. Germline lookup yields CDR1 MNHEY and CDR2 SVGAGI. The CDR3 covers 14 residues. V lost 4 bases, J lost 4 bases, and 13 bases lay in between. Sample: naive CD4+ T cells sorted from blood. Subset meaning: CD45RA+ positively selected. This TCR derives from a man aged 25 to 45 in good health. J is TRBJ1-1 and V is TRBV6-5; no clear D gene. CDR3 coding DNA: TGTGCCAGCAGTTCGGCTCTACAAGGCACTGAAGCTTTCTTT. Amino acids: CASSSALQGTEAFF.